A single TCR beta chain is shown here with its context. Libraries were prepared by immunoSEQ multiplex PCR; TCRdb keeps only in-frame clonotypes and omits some of them. The data contain around 360,000 clones, more than 85% of them seen just once; the ten biggest clones take up 2.5% to 3%. The source of the sample is a study of blood T cell repertoires in COVID-19. This sequence originates from a woman in her thirties who had recovered from COVID-19. Sequencing used PBMCs or T cells enriched from blood (not recorded which).

The CDR3, as DNA: TGTGCCAGCAGCTTAAGGGGACAGAGGTACCAAGAGACCCAGTACTTC. Its translation: CASSLRGQRYQETQYF. The V call is TRBV7-2, the J call TRBJ2-5; TRBD1 matches at 7 bases. Germline V lookup: CDR1 SGHTA, CDR2 FQGNSA. This CDR3 contains 16 residues. The junction had 6 bases not matched to a gene; V was cut back by 2 bases and J by 0 bases.